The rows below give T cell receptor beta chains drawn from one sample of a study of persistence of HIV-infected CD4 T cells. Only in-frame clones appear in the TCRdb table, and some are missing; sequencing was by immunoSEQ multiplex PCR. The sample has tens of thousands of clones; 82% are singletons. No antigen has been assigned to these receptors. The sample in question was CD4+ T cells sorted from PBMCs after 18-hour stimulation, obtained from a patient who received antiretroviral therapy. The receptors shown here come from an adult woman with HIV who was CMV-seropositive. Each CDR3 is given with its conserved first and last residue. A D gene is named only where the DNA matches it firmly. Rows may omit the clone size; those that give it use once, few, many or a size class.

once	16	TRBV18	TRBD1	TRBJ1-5	CASAHLQGALGQPQHF	TGTGCCAGCGCACACCTCCAGGGGGCTTTGGGTCAGCCCCAGCATTTT
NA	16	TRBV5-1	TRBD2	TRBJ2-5	CASSQGLAGPQETQYF	TGCGCCAGCAGCCAGGGACTAGCGGGCCCCCAAGAGACCCAGTACTTC
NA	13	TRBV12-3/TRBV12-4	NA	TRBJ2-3	CASSLQMTDTQYF	TGTGCCAGCAGTTTACAGATGACAGATACGCAGTATTTT
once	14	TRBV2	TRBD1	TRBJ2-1	CASTGQGARYEQFF	TGTGCCAGCACCGGACAGGGGGCGCGTTATGAGCAGTTCTTC
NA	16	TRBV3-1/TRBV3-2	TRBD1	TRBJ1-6	CASSQGDRGYNSPLHF	TGTGCCAGCAGCCAAGGGGACAGGGGATACAATTCACCCCTCCACTTT
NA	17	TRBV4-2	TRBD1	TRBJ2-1	CASSQDKTGEFYNEQFF	TGTGCCAGCAGCCAAGATAAAACAGGGGAATTTTACAATGAGCAGTTCTTC
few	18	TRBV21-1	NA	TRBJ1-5	CASSKVWFGDRWNQPQHF	TGTGCCAGCAGCAAAGTATGGTTCGGGGACCGTTGGAATCAGCCCCAGCATTTT
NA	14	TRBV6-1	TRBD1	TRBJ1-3	CASSSGQGRNTIYF	TGTGCCAGCAGCTCGGGACAGGGGCGGAACACCATATATTTT
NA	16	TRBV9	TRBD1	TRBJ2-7	CASSPRQGASSYEQYF	TGTGCCAGCAGCCCTCGACAGGGTGCGAGCTCCTACGAGCAGTACTTC
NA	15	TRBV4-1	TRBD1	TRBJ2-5	CASSQSGQGRETQYF	TGCGCCAGCAGCCAATCCGGACAGGGGAGGGAGACCCAGTACTTC
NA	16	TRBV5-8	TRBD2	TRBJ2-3	CASSLARGGSTDTQYF	TGTGCCAGCAGCTTGGCCCGGGGGGGTTCGACAGATACGCAGTATTTT
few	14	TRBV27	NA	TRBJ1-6	CASSYLQGNSPLHF	TGTGCCAGCAGTTACCTTCAGGGAAATTCACCCCTCCACTTT
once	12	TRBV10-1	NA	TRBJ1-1	CASSELGIPAFF	TGCGCCAGCAGTGAGTTGGGGATTCCGGCTTTCTTT
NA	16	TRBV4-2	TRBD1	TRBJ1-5	CASSQGPEGAWQPQHF	TGTGCCAGCAGCCAAGGCCCCGAGGGGGCTTGGCAGCCCCAGCATTTT
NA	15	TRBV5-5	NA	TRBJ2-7	CASSFSTGVGYEQYF	TGTGCCAGCAGCTTTAGTACGGGGGTCGGCTACGAGCAGTACTTC
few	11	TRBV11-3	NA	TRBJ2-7	CASSHSGEQYF	TGTGCCAGCAGCCACTCTGGGGAGCAGTACTTC
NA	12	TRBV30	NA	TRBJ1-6	CAWGQYNSPLHF	TGTGCCTGGGGACAGTATAATTCACCCCTCCACTTT
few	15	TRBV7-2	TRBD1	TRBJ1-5	CASSLQGAPNQPQHF	TGTGCCAGCAGCTTACAGGGGGCCCCAAATCAGCCCCAGCATTTT
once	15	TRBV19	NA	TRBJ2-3	CASRSIRGVTDTQYF	TGTGCCAGTAGATCCATCAGGGGGGTCACAGATACGCAGTATTTT
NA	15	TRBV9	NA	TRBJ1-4	CASSVGQGANEKLFF	TGTGCCAGCAGCGTAGGTCAGGGAGCTAATGAAAAACTGTTTTTT
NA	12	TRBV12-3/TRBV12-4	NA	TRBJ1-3	CASSLTGNTIYF	TGTGCCAGCAGTTTGACCGGAAACACCATATATTTT
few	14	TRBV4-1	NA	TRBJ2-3	CASSQGDTTDTQYF	TGCGCCAGCAGCCAAGGAGACACGACAGATACGCAGTATTTT
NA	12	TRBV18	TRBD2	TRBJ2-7	CASSGSSYEQYF	TGTGCCAGTAGCGGGAGTTCCTACGAGCAGTACTTC
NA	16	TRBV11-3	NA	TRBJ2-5	CASSLALRTGRGTQYF	TGTGCCAGCAGCTTAGCCCTTAGGACGGGACGAGGGACCCAGTACTTC
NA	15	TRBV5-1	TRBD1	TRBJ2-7	CASSPRTGGNFEQYF	TGCGCCAGCAGCCCCCGGACAGGGGGAAATTTCGAGCAGTACTTC
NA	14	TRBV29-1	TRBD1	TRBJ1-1	CSVHRQGTYTEAFF	TGCAGCGTTCATAGACAGGGGACGTACACTGAAGCTTTCTTT
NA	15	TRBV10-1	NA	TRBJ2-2	CASSEVPGFGGELFF	TGCGCCAGCAGTGAGGTACCGGGCTTTGGCGGGGAGCTGTTTTTT
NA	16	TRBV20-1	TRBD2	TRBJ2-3	CSASGSGRGGTDTQYF	TGCAGTGCTAGTGGTAGCGGGAGGGGAGGCACAGATACGCAGTATTTT
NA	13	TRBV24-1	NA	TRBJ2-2	CATSDYMIGELFF	TGTGCCACCAGTGACTACATGATCGGGGAGCTGTTTTTT
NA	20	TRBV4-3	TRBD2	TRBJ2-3	CASSQDLRTSGRTSTDTQYF	TGCGCCAGCAGCCAAGATCTTAGGACTAGCGGGAGGACTAGCACAGATACGCAGTATTTT
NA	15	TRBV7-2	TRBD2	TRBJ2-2	CASSLGLGEGGELFF	TGTGCCAGCAGCCTGGGACTAGGCGAGGGCGGGGAGCTGTTTTTT
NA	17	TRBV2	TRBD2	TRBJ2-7	CASSEEGLAGATYEQYF	TGTGCCAGCAGTGAGGAGGGACTAGCGGGCGCAACCTACGAGCAGTACTTC
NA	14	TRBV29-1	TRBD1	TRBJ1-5	CSVGGQDRNQPQHF	TGCAGCGTGGGGGGACAGGATCGCAATCAGCCCCAGCATTTT
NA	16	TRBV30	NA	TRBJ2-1	CAWSVRVRTKSNEQFF	TGTGCCTGGAGTGTACGGGTCAGGACGAAGTCGAATGAGCAGTTCTTC
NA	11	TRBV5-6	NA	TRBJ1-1	CASSRSSEAFF	TGTGCCAGCAGTCGTTCTTCAGAAGCTTTCTTT
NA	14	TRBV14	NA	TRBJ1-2	CASSQDGRGVGYTF	TGTGCCAGCAGCCAAGATGGCAGAGGCGTTGGCTACACCTTC
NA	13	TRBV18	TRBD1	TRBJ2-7	CASSSGTGSPQYF	TGTGCCAGCTCATCCGGGACAGGGTCTCCGCAGTACTTC
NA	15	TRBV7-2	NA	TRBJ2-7	CASSLVVGATYEQYF	TGTGCCAGCAGCTTAGTTGTGGGCGCTACCTACGAGCAGTACTTC
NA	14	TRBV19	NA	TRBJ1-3	CATHPRGAGNTIYF	TGTGCCACTCACCCGCGAGGGGCTGGAAACACCATATATTTT
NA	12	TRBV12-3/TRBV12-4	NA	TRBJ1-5	CASSSGGQPQHF	TGTGCCAGCAGTTCCGGGGGTCAGCCCCAGCATTTT
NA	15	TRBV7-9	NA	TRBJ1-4	CASSPDGGPNEKLFF	TGTGCCAGCAGCCCAGACGGGGGACCTAATGAAAAACTGTTTTTT
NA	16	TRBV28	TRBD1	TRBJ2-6	CASSYYRGSGANVLTF	TGTGCCAGCAGTTACTACAGGGGGTCTGGGGCCAACGTCCTGACTTTC
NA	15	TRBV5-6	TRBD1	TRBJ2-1	CASSLPTGNYNEQFF	TGTGCCAGCAGCTTGCCGACAGGGAACTACAATGAGCAGTTCTTC
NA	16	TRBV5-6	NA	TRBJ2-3	CASSLYRGIGTDTQYF	TGTGCCAGCAGCTTGTATCGCGGGATCGGCACAGATACGCAGTATTTT
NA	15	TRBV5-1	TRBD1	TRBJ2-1	CASSWGDRARYEQFF	TGCGCCAGCAGCTGGGGGGACAGGGCCCGATATGAGCAGTTCTTC
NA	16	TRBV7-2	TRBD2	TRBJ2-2	CASIPSGGADTGELFF	TGTGCCAGCATCCCTAGCGGGGGGGCTGACACCGGGGAGCTGTTTTTT
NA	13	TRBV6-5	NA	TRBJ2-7	CASSRRESYEQYF	TGTGCCAGCAGTCGAAGGGAATCCTACGAGCAGTACTTC
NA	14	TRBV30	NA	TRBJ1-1	CAWSLAGGYTEAFF	TGTGCCTGGAGTCTGGCTGGGGGGTACACTGAAGCTTTCTTT
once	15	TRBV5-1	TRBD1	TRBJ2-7	CASSSGTGNLYEQYF	TGCGCCAGCAGCTCCGGGACAGGGAACCTCTACGAGCAGTACTTC
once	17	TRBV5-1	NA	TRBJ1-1	CASSLDAQGGGGTEAFF	TGCGCCAGCAGCTTGGACGCACAGGGCGGAGGGGGCACTGAAGCTTTCTTT
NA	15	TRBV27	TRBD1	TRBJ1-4	CASSPRQGPPNGLFF	TGTGCCAGCAGTCCCCGACAGGGGCCTCCTAATGGACTGTTTTTT
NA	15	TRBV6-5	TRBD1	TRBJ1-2	CASSPRIQGARGYTF	TGTGCCAGCAGCCCACGAATACAGGGGGCGCGGGGCTACACCTTC
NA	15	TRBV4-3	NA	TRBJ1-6	CASSQVKGWNSPLHF	TGCGCCAGCAGCCAAGTCAAGGGTTGGAATTCACCCCTCCACTTT
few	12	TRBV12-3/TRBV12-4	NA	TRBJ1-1	CASSRGQYEAFF	TGTGCCAGCAGTAGAGGACAGTATGAAGCTTTCTTT
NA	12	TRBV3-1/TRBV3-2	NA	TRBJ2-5	CASSQSYETQYF	TGTGCCAGCAGCCAGTCGTACGAGACCCAGTACTTC
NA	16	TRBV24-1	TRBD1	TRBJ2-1	CATSDPGGQGRQRQFF	TGTGCCACCAGTGACCCCGGGGGACAGGGGCGCCAGAGGCAGTTCTTC
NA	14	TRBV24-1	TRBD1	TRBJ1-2	CATSDTGDVGGYTF	TGTGCCACCAGTGATACAGGGGACGTAGGAGGCTACACCTTC